Listed here is a single T cell receptor (beta chain). The trim removed 1 base at V and 4 bases at J, leaving 9 bases unmatched. Germline CDR1 and CDR2: MNHEY and SVGEGT. The CDR3 is 16 amino acids. TCRdb's copy holds only in-frame clones and misses some; the assay was immunoSEQ multiplex PCR. The sample contains some 100,000 clones, roughly 91% of which appear only once. This record comes from a study of control samples from healthy donors and cancer patients. V gene TRBV6-2 or TRBV6-3 combines with J gene TRBJ1-1; 7 bases line up with TRBD1. The TCR comes from a woman aged 50 to 60 in good health. The specimen was blood. In DNA form, the CDR3 reads TGTGCCAGCAGTTACTTGGCCGAACAGGGGTCCACTGAAGCTTTCTTT. Amino acid sequence: CASSYLAEQGSTEAFF.